The 28 T cell receptor beta chains given below trace back to one sample, sequenced in a study of blood T cells in healthy people across ages. A second PCR of roughly 6 to 12 cycles used a sample-barcoded 5' primer and a J-beta primer mix. TCRdb analysed the 5' RACE reads with MiXCR anew, one entry per CDR3 protein. The data contain roughly 1.6 million distinct CDR3 sequences, roughly a third of them singletons. Material: blood. The receptors originated from a woman aged 25 to 39 in good health.

The chain is built from TRBV20-1 and TRBJ1-1; D possibly corresponds to TRBD1 (6 bases). CDR1 is DFQATT, CDR2 SNEGSKA, per germline (reference sequence). This CDR3 region has 13 residues. V dropped 6 bases and J dropped 6 bases, with 17 bases sitting between them. The CDR3 DNA reads TGCAGTGCGGAGGGAACAGGGAGCGCTGAAGCTTTCTTT. This sequence encodes CSAEGTGSAEAFF.

Concerning this clonotype itself: This may arise from a read error, as a much more abundant clone is one base away. The chain carries TRBV7-9 and TRBJ2-5, with 7 bases matching TRBD2. The germline CDR1 and CDR2 sequences are SEHNR and FQNEAQ (reference sequence). The CDR3 contains 15 residues. With 5 bases clipped from V and 1 base from J, the junction kept 7 bases outside the gene matches. The CDR3 protein is CASSIGEGSQETQYF. In DNA, the CDR3 is TGTGCCAGCAGCATAGGGGAGGGCTCCCAAGAGACCCAGTACTTC.

This rearrangement joins TRBV4-1 to TRBJ2-7, with 11 nucleotides matching TRBD2. Trimming at V came to 4 bases and at J to 4 bases, leaving 9 bases not matched to a gene. The germline CDR1 and CDR2 sequences are MGHRA and YSYEKL. This CDR3 has 16 residues. CDR3 loop: CASSPKGLAGLYEQYF. In nucleotides, the CDR3 is TGCGCCAGCAGCCCTAAAGGACTAGCGGGCCTGTACGAGCAGTACTTC.

This chain uses TRBV27 with TRBJ2-1, with 12 bases aligning to TRBD2. CDR3 length: 18 residues. Unmatched junction bases numbered 7, after V lost 2 bases and J lost 2 bases. Germline assignment: CDR1 MNHEY and CDR2 SMNVEV (reference sequence). The CDR3 DNA reads TGTGCCAGCAGTTTAATCGGACTAGCGGGACCCCCCTACAATGAGCAGTTCTTC. Translated, it gives CASSLIGLAGPPYNEQFF.

The V gene is TRBV18, the J gene TRBJ2-1, with 8 nucleotides matching TRBD1. The CDR3 consists of 16 residues. Per the germline V gene, CDR1 is KGHSH and CDR2 is LQKENI. The V and J ends lost 2 bases and 0 bases, in that order; junction bases with no gene match: 3. The DNA of the CDR3 is TGTGCCAGCTCACCAATGGGGACAGGCTCCTACAATGAGCAGTTCTTC. This sequence encodes CASSPMGTGSYNEQFF.

This clonotype appeared many times. V and J are TRBV7-9 and TRBJ2-4, with 8 bases fitting TRBD1. V lost 5 bases to trimming and J lost 1 base; unmatched junction nucleotides: 4. CDR1 is SEHNR, CDR2 FQNEAQ, per germline (reference sequence). The CDR3 has 15 amino acids. DNA of the CDR3: TGTGCCAGCAGCCCAAGACAGGGGGCCAAAAACATTCAGTACTTC. Translating gives CASSPRQGAKNIQYF. The whole variable domain, remainder taken from reference TRBV7-9 and TRBJ2-4, is DTGVSQNPRHKITKRGQNVTFRCDPISEHNRLYWYRQTLGQGPEFLTYFQNEAQLEKSRLLSDRFSAERPKGSFSTLEIQRTEQGDSAMYLCASSPRQGAKNIQYFGAGTRLSVL.

This clonotype was seen more than once but under ten times. CDR3 amino acids: CASSLATGGPSDTQYF. The CDR3 DNA follows: TGTGCCAGCAGCTTGGCGACGGGGGGGCCATCAGATACGCAGTATTTT. The gene calls are TRBV7-9 and TRBJ2-3, with 8 bases fitting TRBD2. V shed 3 bases and J 4 bases; nucleotides not matched to a gene: 9. The CDR3 is made up of 16 amino acids. CDR1 and CDR2 (germline): SEHNR, FQNEAQ (reference sequence).

Comment on this clonotype: At one end, the junction sequence differs from germline, possibly due to a read error. J is TRBJ1-2 and V is TRBV20-1, with 8 bases aligning to TRBD1. The CDR3 is made up of 13 amino acids. Germline V gives CDR1 DFQATT, CDR2 SNEGSKA (reference sequence). The CDR3 is CSAREDRDYGHTF. CDR3 bases: TGCAGTGCTAGGGAGGACAGGGACTATGGCCACACCTTC.

Of note for this clonotype: The junction does not match germline at one end; this may be a read error. V gene TRBV18 combines with J gene TRBJ2-6; 10 bases fit TRBD2. Germline assignment: CDR1 KGHSH and CDR2 LQKENI. CDR3 length equals 17 residues. CDR3 sequence reads: CVSSVTSGVAGANVLTF. The CDR3 region has the DNA TGTGTCAGCTCAGTTACTAGCGGGGTCGCTGGGGCCAACGTCCTGACTTTC. The variable domain in full, with the rest retrieved from reference TRBV18 and TRBJ2-6, is NAGVMQNPRHLVRRRGQEARLRCSPMKGHSHVYWYRQLPEEGLKFMVYLQKENIIDESGMPKERFSAEFPKEGPSILRIQQVVRGDSAAYFCVSSVTSGVAGANVLTFGAGSRLTVL.

The rearrangement uses TRBV20-1 and TRBJ2-7; D gene ambiguous. CDR3 length: 9 residues. Per the germline V gene, CDR1 is DFQATT and CDR2 is SNEGSKA (reference sequence). V was trimmed by 7 bases and J by 6 bases, leaving 7 bases between them. CDR3 amino acids: CSVSLEQYF. CDR3 nucleotide sequence: TGCAGTGTTAGTCTCGAGCAGTACTTC.

The V call is TRBV5-5, the J call TRBJ2-3; weak D call: TRBD2 (5 bases). Germline V lookup: CDR1 SGHKS, CDR2 YYEKEE (reference sequence). Trimming left V 2 bases short and J 2 bases short, with 12 bases between. This CDR3 is built from 15 residues. The CDR3 region is CASSFEDFPTDTQYF. The CDR3, as DNA: TGTGCCAGCAGCTTCGAGGACTTCCCCACAGATACGCAGTATTTT.

This clonotype was recorded a few times. V and J are TRBV3-1 and TRBJ2-1; maybe TRBD2 (7 bases). V lost 2 bases and J 9 bases, leaving 20 bases between the germline ends. Germline CDR1 is LGHDT and CDR2 is YNNKEL (reference sequence). This CDR3 is built from 16 residues. CDR3 bases: TGTGCCAGCAGCCAATCCGTGGGGGGGCCTTTAGCTGAGCAGTTCTTC. Translated, it gives CASSQSVGGPLAEQFF.

The chain couples TRBV14 to TRBJ2-1; 7 positions match TRBD2. The CDR3 totals 17 residues. Germline-derived CDR1 and CDR2 are SGHDN and FVKESK. V trimming: 4 bases; J trimming: 9 bases; junction bases outside the gene matches: 18. The CDR3 loop is CASSRGWGRGIKSEQFF. The CDR3 coding sequence is TGTGCCAGCAGCCGAGGATGGGGGAGGGGTATAAAAAGTGAGCAGTTCTTC. Combining the CDR3 with reference TRBV14 and TRBJ2-1 gives the whole variable domain EAGVTQFPSHSVIEKGQTVTLRCDPISGHDNLYWYRRVMGKEIKFLLHFVKESKQDESGMPNNRFLAERTGGTYSTLKVQPAELEDSGVYFCASSRGWGRGIKSEQFFGPGTRLTVL.

There are a few counts of this clonotype. The gene calls are TRBV27 and TRBJ2-7; D might be TRBD2 (6 bases). CDR3 length: 14 residues. The V gene lost 6 bases and the J gene lost 4 bases, with 16 bases spanning the gap. Germline values: CDR1 MNHEY, CDR2 SMNVEV (reference sequence). The CDR3 reads CASRGDSPWYEQYF. The CDR3 coding sequence is TGTGCCAGCAGGGGGGACTCCCCGTGGTACGAGCAGTACTTC.

This clonotype occurred many times. CDR3 bases: TGTGCCAGCAGCGGGGGGCTGCGACCTTACGAGCAGTACTTC. Protein sequence: CASSGGLRPYEQYF. J is TRBJ2-7 and V is TRBV13, with D perhaps TRBD1 or TRBD2 (6 bases each). Trimming stripped 5 bases from V and 4 bases from J, with 15 bases between. This CDR3 is 14 amino acids long. Germline CDR1 is PRHDT and CDR2 is FYEKMQ (reference sequence).

This clonotype was detected many times. This chain uses TRBV29-1 with TRBJ2-5, with TRBD2 matching over 12 bases. With 4 bases clipped from V and 3 bases from J, the junction kept 3 bases outside the gene matches. The CDR3 runs to 14 residues. CDR1 and CDR2 from the germline V gene are SQVTM and ANQGSEA. The DNA of the CDR3 is TGCAGCGTTGTGACTAGCGGGAGTAAAGAGACCCAGTACTTC. It specifies CSVVTSGSKETQYF.

This clonotype has more than one count but fewer than ten. The chain uses TRBV4-2 and TRBJ1-5; tentatively, D is TRBD1 (6 bases). Trimming stripped 0 bases from V and 1 base from J, with 7 bases between. This CDR3 contains 15 residues. The germline gives CDR1 LGHNA, CDR2 YNFKEQ. DNA of the CDR3: TGTGCCAGCAGCCAAGAGGGGGCGAGCAATCAGCCCCAGCATTTT. Translation: CASSQEGASNQPQHF.

The chain recombines TRBV28 with TRBJ2-1, with D possibly being TRBD2 (6 bases). The CDR3 spans 15 residues. With 6 bases removed from V and 6 bases from J, the gap between germline ends came to 18 bases. From germline, CDR1 is MDHEN and CDR2 SYDVKM. The CDR3 loop is CASSRLWEAGNEQFF. CDR3 DNA: TGTGCCAGCAGCCGCTTGTGGGAGGCTGGCAATGAGCAGTTCTTC.

The V call is TRBV18, the J call TRBJ2-5; no definite D call. V was clipped by 5 bases and J by 4 bases, with 11 bases between them. CDR3 size: 13 residues. CDR1 KGHSH and CDR2 LQKENI come from the germline V gene. This CDR3 reads CASSASASETQYF. As DNA, the CDR3 is TGTGCCAGCTCAGCCTCGGCCTCAGAGACCCAGTACTTC.

The count of this clonotype is one. J is TRBJ2-2 and V is TRBV28, with 11 bases that match TRBD1. This CDR3 is 20 amino acids long. The V gene's germline CDR1 is MDHEN and CDR2 SYDVKM. V shed 5 bases, J shed 1 base, and the junction held 15 bases outside the gene matches. This CDR3 reads CASSQTSWTGGPLNTGELFF. The CDR3 DNA reads TGTGCCAGCAGTCAAACCTCCTGGACAGGGGGCCCTTTGAACACCGGGGAGCTGTTTTTT.

The rearrangement uses TRBV4-1 and TRBJ2-3, with 10 bases matching TRBD2. The CDR3 extends over 19 amino acids. V lost 0 bases and J lost 6; bases outside the gene matches: 15. Per germline, CDR1 MGHRA and CDR2 YSYEKL. The CDR3 DNA reads as TGCGCCAGCAGCCAAGAAAATGGGGCTAGCGGGAGCAATCAGGATACGCAGTATTTT. This gives the protein CASSQENGASGSNQDTQYF.

This clonotype was counted only a few times. V is TRBV20-1 and J is TRBJ2-7; the D is unclear. This CDR3 is built from 13 residues. Germline values: CDR1 DFQATT, CDR2 SNEGSKA (reference sequence). Deletions cut 6 bases from V and 1 base from J, with 13 bases between. CDR3 sequence reads: CSALPDGSYEQYF. In nucleotides, the CDR3 is TGCAGTGCCCTACCGGACGGATCCTACGAGCAGTACTTC.

Concerning this clonotype itself: At one end, the junction sequence differs from germline, possibly due to a read error. The chain employs TRBV5-6 and TRBJ2-1; 7 bases line up with TRBD1. The CDR3 sequence is 14 residues long. In germline, CDR1 is SGHDT, CDR2 YYEEEE. The chain's CDR3 is CVSSYRQGGTEQFF. The CDR3 DNA reads as TGTGTCAGCAGCTACCGACAGGGCGGCACTGAGCAGTTCTTC.

This clonotype was picked up a small number of times. The genes are TRBV10-3 and TRBJ1-1, with D unresolved. Trimming removed 2 bases at V and 2 bases at J, with 9 bases between. The CDR3 consists of 14 residues. Germline CDR1 and CDR2: ENHRY and SYGVKD. The CDR3 loop is CAISEAPANTEAFF. The CDR3 nucleotides are TGTGCCATCAGTGAGGCCCCAGCAAACACTGAAGCTTTCTTT.

This clonotype has more than one count but fewer than ten. The rearrangement links TRBV20-1 to TRBJ2-1, with 8 bases aligning to TRBD2. The germline gives CDR1 DFQATT, CDR2 SNEGSKA (reference sequence). The CDR3 has 13 residues. The junction had 6 bases not matched to a gene; V was cut back by 5 bases and J by 6 bases. CDR3 coding DNA: TGCAGTGCTTCCCCGGGACTAGTCAATGAGCAGTTCTTC. Its translation: CSASPGLVNEQFF.

This chain joins TRBV9 and TRBJ2-7; tentatively, D is TRBD2 (6 bases). The length of the CDR3 is 13 residues. V was cut by 2 bases and J by 4 bases, with 10 bases left in between. Germline assignment: CDR1 SGDLS and CDR2 YYNGEE. The CDR3 loop reads CASSVGGKYEQYF. The CDR3 DNA sequence: TGTGCCAGCAGCGTGGGCGGGAAGTACGAGCAGTACTTC.

This clonotype was seen a few times. The gene calls are TRBV5-4 and TRBJ2-3; 12 bases line up with TRBD2. CDR3 length: 17 residues. The germline V gene has CDR1 SGHNT and CDR2 YYREEE (reference sequence). The J segment lost 2 bases and the V segment lost 4 bases, leaving 8 bases of the junction unmatched. The CDR3 region is CASSRTSGTALTDTQYF. In nucleotides, the CDR3 is TGTGCCAGCAGCCGGACTAGCGGGACAGCCCTCACAGATACGCAGTATTTT.

In this sample, this clonotype turned up a few times. The V call is TRBV13, the J call TRBJ2-7, with 8 nucleotides matching TRBD1. Germline CDR1 PRHDT, CDR2 FYEKMQ (reference sequence). Trimming cost V 5 bases and J 3 bases; bases outside gene matches: 6. The CDR3 is made up of 14 amino acids. CDR3 region: CASSEDRVDYEQYF. Here the CDR3 DNA reads TGTGCCAGCAGCGAGGACAGGGTAGACTACGAGCAGTACTTC.